The T cell receptor (beta chain) under discussion was sequenced for a study of OX40 agonist ivuxolimab in advanced cancers. Study at large: Clinicians treated patients with ivuxolimab, an agonistic anti-OX40 (CD134) antibody. Study-level findings and limits: On average, CD8+ T cells showed a greater number of expanded clones than CD4+.

This table comes from immunoSEQ multiplex PCR, and its TCRdb copy is limited to in-frame clones, with some not included. The sample has about 58,000 clones, around four fifths seen once; the top ten hold approximately 3%. On this clone: Its antigen is not known.

The CDR3 extends over 13 amino acids. V and J are TRBV21-1 and TRBJ1-6; the table gives TRBD1 as D, unverified against the DNA. TRBV21-1 counts as a pseudogene. The clonotype was recovered from an adult with an advanced solid tumor such as melanoma, head and neck, liver or kidney cancer. The sequences come from CD4+ or CD8+ T cells sorted from blood, collected in a trial of the OX40 agonist ivuxolimab. The CDR3 region is CASSKRSGSPLHF. The CDR3 nucleotides read TGTGCCAGCAGCAAAAGGTCAGGCTCACCCCTCCACTTT.